The subject of this entry is one TCR beta chain. What it binds is not known. The sample originates from a study of blood T cells in healthy people across ages. Study as a whole: Per two T cells, template switching captured roughly one barcoded beta molecule. Notes on the study in general: With unsorted PBMCs, a conclusive comparison of naive versus antigen-experienced cells was not possible.

The V gene lost 2 bases and the J gene lost 7 bases, with 12 bases spanning the gap. From germline, CDR1 is MGHRA and CDR2 YSYEKL. The length of the CDR3 is 14 residues. The amount of total RNA extracted per sample was at least 5.5 micrograms. PCR was performed a second time for 7 to 11 cycles using a sample-barcoded 5' primer and a J-beta primer mix. One entry per CDR3 protein results from TCRdb running MiXCR on the 5' RACE reads. The data show roughly 800,000 distinct CDR3 sequences, roughly 40% seen once. This TCR derives from a man aged 18 to 30 in good health. This chain links TRBV4-1 with TRBJ2-1; the D call may be TRBD1 or TRBD2 (5 bases each). Sequences were obtained from blood. Here the CDR3 reads CASSQSGAGNEQFF. CDR3 DNA sequence: TGCGCCAGCAGCCAATCCGGGGCCGGAAATGAGCAGTTCTTC.